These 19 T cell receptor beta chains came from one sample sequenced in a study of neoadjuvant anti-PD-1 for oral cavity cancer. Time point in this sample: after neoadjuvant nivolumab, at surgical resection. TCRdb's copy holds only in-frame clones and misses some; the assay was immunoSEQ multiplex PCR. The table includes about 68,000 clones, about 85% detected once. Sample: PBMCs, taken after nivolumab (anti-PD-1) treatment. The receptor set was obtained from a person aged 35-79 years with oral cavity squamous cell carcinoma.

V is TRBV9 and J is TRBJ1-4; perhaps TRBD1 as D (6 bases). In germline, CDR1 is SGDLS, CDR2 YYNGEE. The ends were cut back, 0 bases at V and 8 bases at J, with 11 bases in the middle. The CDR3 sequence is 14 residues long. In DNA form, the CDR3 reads TGTGCCAGCAGCGTAGAAGGGGGTGGAGAAAAACTGTTTTTT. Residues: CASSVEGGGEKLFF. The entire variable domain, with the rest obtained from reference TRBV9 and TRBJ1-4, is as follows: DSGVTQTPKHLITATGQRVTLRCSPRSGDLSVYWYQQSLDQGLQFLIQYYNGEERAKGNILERFSAQQFPDLHSELNLSSLELGDSALYFCASSVEGGGEKLFFGSGTQLSVL.

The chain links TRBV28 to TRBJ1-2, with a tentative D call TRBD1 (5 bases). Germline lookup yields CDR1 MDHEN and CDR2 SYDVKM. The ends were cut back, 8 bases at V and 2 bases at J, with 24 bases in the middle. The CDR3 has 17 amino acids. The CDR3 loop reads CASLSSVSNRGNYGYTF. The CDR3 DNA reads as TGTGCCAGCCTCTCTTCCGTCTCCAACCGGGGGAACTATGGCTACACCTTC.

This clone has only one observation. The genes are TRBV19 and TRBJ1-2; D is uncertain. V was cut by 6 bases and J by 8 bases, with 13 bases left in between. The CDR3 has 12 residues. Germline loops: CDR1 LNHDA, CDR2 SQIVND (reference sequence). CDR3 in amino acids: CASRSVLGGYTF. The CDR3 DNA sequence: TGTGCCAGTAGATCGGTTTTGGGAGGCTACACCTTC.

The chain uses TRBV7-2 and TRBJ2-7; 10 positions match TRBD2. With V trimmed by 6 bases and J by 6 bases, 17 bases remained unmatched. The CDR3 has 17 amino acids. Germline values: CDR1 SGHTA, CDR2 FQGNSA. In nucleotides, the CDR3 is TGTGCCAGCAGAGATAAGGTGGCTAGCGGGAGTATGGGCGAGCAGTACTTC. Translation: CASRDKVASGSMGEQYF.

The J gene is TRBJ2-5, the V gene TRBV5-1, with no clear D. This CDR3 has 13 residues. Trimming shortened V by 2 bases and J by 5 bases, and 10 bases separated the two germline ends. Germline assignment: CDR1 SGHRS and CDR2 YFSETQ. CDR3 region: CASSLPPTETQYF. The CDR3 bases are TGCGCCAGCAGCTTACCTCCAACGGAGACCCAGTACTTC. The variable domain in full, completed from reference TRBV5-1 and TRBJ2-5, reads KAGVTQTPRYLIKTRGQQVTLSCSPISGHRSVSWYQQTPGQGLQFLFEYFSETQRNKGNFPGRFSGRQFSNSRSEMNVSTLELGDSALYLCASSLPPTETQYFGPGTRLLVL.

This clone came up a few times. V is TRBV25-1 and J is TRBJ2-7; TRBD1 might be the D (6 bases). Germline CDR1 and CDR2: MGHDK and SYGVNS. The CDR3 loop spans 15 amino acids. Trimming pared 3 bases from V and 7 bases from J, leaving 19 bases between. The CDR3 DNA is TGTGCCAGCAGTGATACAGGGCCGAGTTTTGGGGAGCAGTACTTC. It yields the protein CASSDTGPSFGEQYF.

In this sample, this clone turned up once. CDR3 loop: CASSTPTGPSITIGYTF. For the CDR3, the DNA is TGTGCCAGTAGTACACCGACGGGACCGTCTATAACTATCGGCTACACCTTC. V is TRBV19 and J is TRBJ1-2, with D perhaps TRBD1 (5 bases). The CDR3 length is 17 residues. The V gene's germline CDR1 is LNHDA and CDR2 SQIVND (reference sequence). V dropped 4 bases and J dropped 8 bases, with 26 bases sitting between them. The full variable domain, in which reference TRBV19 and TRBJ1-2 provide the parts outside the CDR3, is DGGITQSPKYLFRKEGQNVTLSCEQNLNHDAMYWYRQDPGQGLRLIYYSQIVNDFQKGDIAEGYSVSREKKESFPLTVTSAQKNPTAFYLCASSTPTGPSITIGYTFGSGTRLTVV.

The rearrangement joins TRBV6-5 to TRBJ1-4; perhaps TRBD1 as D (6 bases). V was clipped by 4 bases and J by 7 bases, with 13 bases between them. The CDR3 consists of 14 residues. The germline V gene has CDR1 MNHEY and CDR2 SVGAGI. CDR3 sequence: CASSSGAPGEKLFF. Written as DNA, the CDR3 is TGTGCCAGCAGTTCGGGGGCGCCCGGTGAAAAACTGTTTTTT.

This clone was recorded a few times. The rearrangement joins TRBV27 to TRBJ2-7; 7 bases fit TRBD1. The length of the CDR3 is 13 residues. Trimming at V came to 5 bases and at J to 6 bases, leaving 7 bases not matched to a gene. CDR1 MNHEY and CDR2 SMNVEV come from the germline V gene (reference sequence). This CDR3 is CASSTGTATEQYF. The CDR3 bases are TGTGCCAGCAGTACCGGGACAGCTACCGAGCAGTACTTC.

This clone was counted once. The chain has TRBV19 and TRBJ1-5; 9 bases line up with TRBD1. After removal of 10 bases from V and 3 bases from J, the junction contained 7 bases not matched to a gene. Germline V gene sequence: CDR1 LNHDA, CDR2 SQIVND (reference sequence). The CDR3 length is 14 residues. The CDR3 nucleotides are TGTGCCACCGGGGGACAGGGTTACAATCAGCCCCAGCATTTT. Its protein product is CATGGQGYNQPQHF.

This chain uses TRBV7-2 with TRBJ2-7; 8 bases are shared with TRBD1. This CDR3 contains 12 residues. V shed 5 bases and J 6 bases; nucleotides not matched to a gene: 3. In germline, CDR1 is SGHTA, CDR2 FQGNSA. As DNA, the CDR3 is TGTGCCAGCAGCCCTGGGACAGGCGAGCAGTACTTC. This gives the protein CASSPGTGEQYF.

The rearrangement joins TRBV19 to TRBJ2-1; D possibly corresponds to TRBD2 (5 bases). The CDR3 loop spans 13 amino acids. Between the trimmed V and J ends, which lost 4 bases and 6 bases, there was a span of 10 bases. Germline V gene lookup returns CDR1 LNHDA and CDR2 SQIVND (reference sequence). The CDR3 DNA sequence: TGTGCCAGTAGTACACTAGTTGCCAATGAGCAGTTCTTC. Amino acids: CASSTLVANEQFF.

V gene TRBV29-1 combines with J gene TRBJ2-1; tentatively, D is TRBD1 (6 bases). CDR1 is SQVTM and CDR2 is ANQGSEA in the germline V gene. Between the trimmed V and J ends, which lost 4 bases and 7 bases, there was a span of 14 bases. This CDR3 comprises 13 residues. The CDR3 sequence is CSVAGDTWNEQFF. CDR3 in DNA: TGCAGCGTTGCAGGGGATACTTGGAATGAGCAGTTCTTC.

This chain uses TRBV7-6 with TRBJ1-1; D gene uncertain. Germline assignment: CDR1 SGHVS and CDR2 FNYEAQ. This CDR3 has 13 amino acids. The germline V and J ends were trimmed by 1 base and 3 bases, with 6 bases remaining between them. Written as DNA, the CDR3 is TGTGCCAGCAGCTTAGGGCCAGACACTGAAGCTTTCTTT. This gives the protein CASSLGPDTEAFF.

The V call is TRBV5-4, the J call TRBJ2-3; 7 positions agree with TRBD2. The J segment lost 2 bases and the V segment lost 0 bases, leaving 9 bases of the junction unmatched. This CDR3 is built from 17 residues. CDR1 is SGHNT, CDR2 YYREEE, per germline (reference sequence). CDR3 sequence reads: CASSLALGGVYTDTQYF. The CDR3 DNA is TGTGCCAGCAGCTTGGCCTTGGGAGGGGTCTACACAGATACGCAGTATTTT. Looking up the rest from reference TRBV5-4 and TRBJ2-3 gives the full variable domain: ETGVTQSPTHLIKTRGQQVTLRCSSQSGHNTVSWYQQALGQGPQFIFQYYREEENGRGNFPPRFSGLQFPNYSSELNVNALELDDSALYLCASSLALGGVYTDTQYFGPGTRLTVL.

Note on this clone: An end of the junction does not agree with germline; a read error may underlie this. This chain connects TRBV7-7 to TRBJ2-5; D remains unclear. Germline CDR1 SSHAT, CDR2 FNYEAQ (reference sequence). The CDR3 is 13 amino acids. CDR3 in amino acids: CASSLWQKETQYF. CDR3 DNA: TGTGCTAGCAGCTTGTGGCAGAAAGAGACCCAGTACTTC.

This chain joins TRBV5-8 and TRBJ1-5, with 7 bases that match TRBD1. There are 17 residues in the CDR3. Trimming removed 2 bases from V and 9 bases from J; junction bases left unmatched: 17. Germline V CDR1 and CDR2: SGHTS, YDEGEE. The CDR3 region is CASSFTAGGGGWWPQHF. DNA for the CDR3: TGTGCCAGCAGCTTTACCGCCGGGGGAGGGGGCTGGTGGCCCCAGCATTTT.

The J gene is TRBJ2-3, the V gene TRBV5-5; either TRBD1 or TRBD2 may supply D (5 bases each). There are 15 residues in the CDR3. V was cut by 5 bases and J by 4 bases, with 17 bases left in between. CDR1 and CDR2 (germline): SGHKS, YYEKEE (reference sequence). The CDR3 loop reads CASSLTGLTADTQYF. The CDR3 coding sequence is TGTGCCAGCAGTTTGACGGGGCTAACGGCAGATACGCAGTATTTT.

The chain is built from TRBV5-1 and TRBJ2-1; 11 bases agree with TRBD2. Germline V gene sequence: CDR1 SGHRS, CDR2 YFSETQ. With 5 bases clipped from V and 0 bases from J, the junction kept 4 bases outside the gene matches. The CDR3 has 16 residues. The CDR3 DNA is TGCGCCAGCAGACTAGCGGGAGAGAGCTCCTACAATGAGCAGTTCTTC. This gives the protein CASRLAGESSYNEQFF.